The TCR beta chain described here comes from a study of blood T cells in healthy people across ages. Peripheral blood, about 9.8 milliliters per donor, was collected. The germline V gene has CDR1 DFQATT and CDR2 SNEGSKA (reference sequence). There are 12 residues in the CDR3. The V gene lost 5 bases and the J gene lost 6 bases, with 13 bases spanning the gap. This clonotype was observed at least ten times. Its antigen is unknown. It was with a sample-barcoded 5' primer and a J-beta primer mix that a second PCR of roughly 7 to 12 cycles was run. MiXCR was run by TCRdb on the 5' RACE reads, yielding one entry per CDR3 protein. The profile covers some 890,000 distinct CDR3 sequences, with 25% to 30% appearing a single time and 10% taken by the ten largest. Study-level points and caveats: Significant beta diversity loss was already apparent by age 40, declining roughly linearly. Without sorted subsets, naive and antigen-experienced compartments could not be conclusively compared.

This same sample was also taken into another study, of T cells of mothers and their children.

This receptor was identified in a woman in her thirties or forties in good health. The specimen sequenced was blood. The chain recombines TRBV20-1 with TRBJ1-1; D is possibly TRBD1 (5 bases). The CDR3: CSADQGTAEAFF. Written as DNA, the CDR3 is TGCAGTGCTGACCAGGGTACCGCTGAAGCTTTCTTT.